This T cell receptor (beta chain) was identified in a study of beta chain features in type 1 diabetes. V lost 10 bases to trimming and J lost 1 base, with 19 bases between them. CDR3 length: 15 residues. Germline V gene data show CDR1 as ENHRY and CDR2 as SYGVKD. Of the isolated RNA, all was reverse transcribed, and so the sequenced material was expressed TCRB transcripts. Data came from immunoSEQ multiplex PCR; TCRdb stores just in-frame clones and leaves some out. The table has about 230,000 clones, over 8.5% seen once. Turning to this clone: Its specificity is unknown.

Overall study results and limits: Overrepresentation of cells with high TCR expression could result from cDNA sequencing. No resolution was reached here on whether HLA type influences TCRB rearrangement.

Averaging around 110 mL, one heparinised blood draw came from each individual donor. The sequencing sample was made of naive CD4+ T cells from blood. The receptor comes from a woman between 18 and 30 years old in good health. This rearrangement joins TRBV10-3 to TRBJ1-1, with D maybe TRBD1 (6 bases). CDR3 DNA sequence: TGTGCCAGCAAGGGACAATCCGTTTCGAACACTGAAGCTTTCTTT. Translated: CASKGQSVSNTEAFF.